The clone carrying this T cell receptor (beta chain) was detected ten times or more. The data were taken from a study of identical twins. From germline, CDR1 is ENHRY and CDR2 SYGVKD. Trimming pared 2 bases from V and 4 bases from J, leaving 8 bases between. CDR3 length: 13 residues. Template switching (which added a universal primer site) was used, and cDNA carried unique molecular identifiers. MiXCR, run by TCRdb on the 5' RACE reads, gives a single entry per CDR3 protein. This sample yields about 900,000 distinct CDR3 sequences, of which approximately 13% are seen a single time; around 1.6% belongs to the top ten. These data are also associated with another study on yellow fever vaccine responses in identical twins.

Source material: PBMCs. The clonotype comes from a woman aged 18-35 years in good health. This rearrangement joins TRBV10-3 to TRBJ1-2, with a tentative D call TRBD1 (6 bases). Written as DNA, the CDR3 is TGTGCCATCAGTGAGGAGGGGGTCTATGGCTACACCTTC. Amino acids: CAISEEGVYGYTF.